This entry describes one T cell receptor (beta chain). The antigen is undetermined. With V trimmed by 2 bases and J by 4 bases, 5 bases remained unmatched. The CDR3 is 16 residues long. Germline assignment: CDR1 MNHNY and CDR2 SVGAGI (reference sequence). The sample belongs to a study of T cells in localized non-small cell lung cancer. Libraries were prepared by immunoSEQ multiplex PCR; TCRdb keeps only in-frame clonotypes and omits some of them. The sample consists of approximately 20,000 clones, 89% of them appearing once. Overall study results and limits: Clonality peaked in uninvolved adjacent lung rather than tumor.

Sequenced material: peripheral blood, taken before any cancer treatment. The V call is TRBV6-6, the J call TRBJ2-2, with 9 bases fitting TRBD1. The sequence derives from a man aged 35 to 70 with stage I lung adenocarcinoma. The CDR3 nucleotides are TGTGCCAGCAGTTACGAAGGGACAGGGACCACCGGGGAGCTGTTTTTT. Residues: CASSYEGTGTTGELFF.